This entry lists 19 T cell receptor beta chains sequenced from one sample in a study of PD-L1 blockade in urothelial cancer. Only in-frame clones appear in the TCRdb table, and some are missing; sequencing was by immunoSEQ multiplex PCR. Here the sample spans about 110,000 clones, roughly 88% being singletons. The material sequenced was PBMCs, taken around atezolizumab (anti-PD-L1) treatment. The receptors shown here come from a man in his fifties with urothelial cancer.

In its sample, this clone was seen once. In nucleotides, the CDR3 is TGTGCCAGCTCACCAGTCGGGAACACTGAAGCTTTCTTT. Protein sequence: CASSPVGNTEAFF. The genes are TRBV18 and TRBJ1-1; D ambiguous. Germline V gene data show CDR1 as KGHSH and CDR2 as LQKENI. The V end lost 2 bases, the J end lost 1 base, and 5 bases lay between the germline ends. The CDR3 length is 13 residues.

This chain joins TRBV19 and TRBJ1-1; unclear D gene. The V and J ends lost 7 bases and 1 base respectively, with 13 bases between them. The CDR3 is made up of 14 amino acids. The germline CDR1 and CDR2 sequences are LNHDA and SQIVND (reference sequence). CDR3 nucleotides: TGTGCCAGTACCATGACGGGGAAGAACACTGAAGCTTTCTTT. Translating it yields CASTMTGKNTEAFF.

CDR3 in amino acids: CASSLPPMSEAFF. Here the CDR3 DNA reads TGTGCCAGCAGCTTGCCGCCGATGAGTGAAGCTTTCTTT. The chain carries TRBV5-6 and TRBJ1-1; D is unclear. V was pared by 1 base and J by 7 bases, with 11 bases between. Looked up from germline, CDR1 is SGHDT and CDR2 is YYEEEE. The CDR3 runs to 13 residues.

This sequence joins TRBV5-4 and TRBJ1-2; TRBD1 aligns across 7 bases. The germline CDR1 and CDR2 sequences are SGHNT and YYREEE (reference sequence). The CDR3 totals 14 residues. V shed 0 bases and J 7 bases; nucleotides not matched to a gene: 6. The CDR3: CASSLDRGSFGYTF. In DNA, the CDR3 is TGTGCCAGCAGCTTGGACAGGGGAAGTTTTGGCTACACCTTC.

This clone was counted once. This sequence joins TRBV18 and TRBJ2-5; 7 bases are shared with TRBD1. Per germline, CDR1 KGHSH and CDR2 LQKENI. The CDR3 extends over 14 amino acids. The trim removed 5 bases at V and 7 bases at J, leaving 10 bases unmatched. CDR3 sequence: CASSALDRDGTQYF. The CDR3 bases are TGTGCCAGCTCAGCGCTAGACAGGGATGGGACCCAGTACTTC.

The chain couples TRBV11-2 to TRBJ1-1; D might be TRBD1 (6 bases). Trimming cost V 0 bases and J 10 bases, with 12 bases left between them. CDR3 length: 13 amino acids. Germline values: CDR1 SGHAT, CDR2 FQNNGV. CDR3 protein: CASSLEQGLRAFF. In nucleotides, the CDR3 is TGTGCCAGCAGCTTAGAACAGGGTCTTAGAGCTTTCTTT.

The chain uses TRBV19 and TRBJ1-6; TRBD1 agrees at 7 bases. The CDR3 totals 14 residues. Germline V CDR1 and CDR2: LNHDA, SQIVND (reference sequence). With 5 bases clipped from V and 6 bases from J, the junction kept 4 bases outside the gene matches. The CDR3: CASSERQGNSPLHF. CDR3 DNA: TGTGCCAGTAGTGAGAGACAGGGTAATTCACCCCTCCACTTT.

The V call is TRBV7-9, the J call TRBJ2-2, with a tentative D call TRBD1 (5 bases). The CDR3 sequence is 15 residues long. Trimming shortened V by 1 base and J by 5 bases, and 11 bases separated the two germline ends. Germline V CDR1 and CDR2: SEHNR, FQNEAQ (reference sequence). CDR3 coding DNA: TGTGCCAGCAGCTTAGAGAACAGGAAAACCGGGGAGCTGTTTTTT. Amino acids: CASSLENRKTGELFF.

The V gene is TRBV10-3, the J gene TRBJ2-7, with a weak D call TRBD1 (7 bases). The CDR3 runs 13 residues. Germline lookup yields CDR1 ENHRY and CDR2 SYGVKD. V lost 2 bases, J lost 5 bases, and 10 bases lay in between. CDR3 sequence reads: CAISEGGGHEQYF. The CDR3 region has the DNA TGTGCCATCAGTGAGGGAGGGGGCCACGAGCAGTACTTC.

This chain uses TRBV28 with TRBJ2-1; 7 positions agree with TRBD2. The CDR3 is 15 residues long. The J segment lost 4 bases and the V segment lost 2 bases, leaving 5 bases of the junction unmatched. The germline CDR1 and CDR2 sequences are MDHEN and SYDVKM. CDR3 sequence: CASSLAGAQYNEQFF. The CDR3 coding sequence is TGTGCCAGCAGTTTAGCGGGAGCCCAATACAATGAGCAGTTCTTC. Together with reference TRBV28 and TRBJ2-1, the CDR3 gives the full variable domain: DVKVTQSSRYLVKRTGEKVFLECVQDMDHENMFWYRQDPGLGLRLIYFSYDVKMKEKGDIPEGYSVSREKKERFSLILESASTNQTSMYLCASSLAGAQYNEQFFGPGTRLTVL.

This chain uses TRBV4-1 with TRBJ1-1; D is undetermined. Germline CDR1 MGHRA, CDR2 YSYEKL. There are 14 residues in the CDR3. Trimming removed 0 bases from V and 11 bases from J, with 16 bases in between. CDR3 DNA sequence: TGCGCCAGCAGCCAAGACGGTCATCGAGCATGGGCTTTCTTT. Its protein is CASSQDGHRAWAFF.

The chain has TRBV28 and TRBJ1-2, with 10 positions matching TRBD1. This CDR3 is built from 14 residues. CDR1 is MDHEN and CDR2 is SYDVKM in the germline V gene. Losses at the gene ends were 7 bases for V and 4 bases for J; bases not matched to a gene: 6. CDR3 protein: CASKSTGGVYGYTF. As DNA, the CDR3 is TGTGCCAGCAAGTCGACAGGGGGCGTCTATGGCTACACCTTC.

The chain carries TRBV19 and TRBJ2-5, with unresolved D. The CDR3 loop spans 13 amino acids. V lost 5 bases, J lost 4 bases, and 11 bases lay in between. In germline, CDR1 is LNHDA, CDR2 SQIVND (reference sequence). This CDR3 reads CASSRSRRETQYF. The DNA of the CDR3 is TGTGCCAGTAGTCGGTCTAGACGAGAGACCCAGTACTTC. The variable domain in full, completed from reference TRBV19 and TRBJ2-5, reads DGGITQSPKYLFRKEGQNVTLSCEQNLNHDAMYWYRQDPGQGLRLIYYSQIVNDFQKGDIAEGYSVSREKKESFPLTVTSAQKNPTAFYLCASSRSRRETQYFGPGTRLLVL.

V gene TRBV11-1 combines with J gene TRBJ2-5, with D maybe TRBD1 (6 bases). CDR3 length: 17 residues. Germline V CDR1 and CDR2: SGHAT, FQDESV (reference sequence). Trimming left V 2 bases short and J 5 bases short, with 21 bases between. The CDR3 sequence is CASSLRARTRGLETQYF. The CDR3, as DNA: TGTGCCAGCAGCTTAAGGGCCCGGACAAGGGGGTTGGAGACCCAGTACTTC.

A few counts support this clone. The chain joins TRBV28 to TRBJ2-7; 12 bases match TRBD2. Trimming cost V 5 bases and J 4 bases; bases outside gene matches: 6. CDR3 length: 15 residues. The germline CDR1 and CDR2 sequences are MDHEN and SYDVKM. The CDR3 sequence is CASSGGLAGRYEQYF. The CDR3 DNA reads as TGTGCCAGCAGTGGAGGACTAGCGGGAAGATACGAGCAGTACTTC. Complete variable domain (other parts from reference TRBV28 and TRBJ2-7): DVKVTQSSRYLVKRTGEKVFLECVQDMDHENMFWYRQDPGLGLRLIYFSYDVKMKEKGDIPEGYSVSREKKERFSLILESASTNQTSMYLCASSGGLAGRYEQYFGPGTRLTVT.

The chain joins TRBV19 to TRBJ2-6; no reliable D call. V was clipped by 6 bases and J by 2 bases, with 11 bases between them. This CDR3 is built from 15 residues. The germline V gene encodes CDR1 LNHDA and CDR2 SQIVND (reference sequence). The CDR3 nucleotides are TGTGCCAGTAGAGACGGGTCGACTGGGGCCAACGTCCTGACTTTC. It codes for CASRDGSTGANVLTF.

The chain joins TRBV18 to TRBJ2-7; 12 positions match TRBD1. The germline gives CDR1 KGHSH, CDR2 LQKENI. The CDR3 has 14 amino acids. Trimming removed 6 bases from V and 6 bases from J; junction bases left unmatched: 6. CDR3 sequence: CASSRDRGRGEQYF. CDR3 in DNA: TGTGCCAGCTCCAGGGACAGGGGGCGAGGCGAGCAGTACTTC.

This clone has a single count. For the CDR3, the DNA is TGTGCCAGCAGGGGGACTCCCACCGGGGAGCTGTTTTTT. It is translated as CASRGTPTGELFF. The J gene is TRBJ2-2, the V gene TRBV2; a weak D match, TRBD2 (6 bases). The CDR3 has 13 amino acids. Germline assignment: CDR1 SNHLY and CDR2 FYNNEI. V shed 6 bases and J shed 4 bases, with 9 bases lying between them. Variable domain in full (rest from reference TRBV2 and TRBJ2-2): EPEVTQTPSHQVTQMGQEVILRCVPISNHLYFYWYRQILGQKVEFLVSFYNNEISEKSEIFDDQFSVERPDGSNFTLKIRSTKLEDSAMYFCASRGTPTGELFFGEGSRLTVL.

J is TRBJ2-3 and V is TRBV4-1, with 8 positions matching TRBD2. Germline values: CDR1 MGHRA, CDR2 YSYEKL. The CDR3 runs 16 residues. Unmatched junction bases numbered 11, after V lost 7 bases and J lost 2 bases. The chain's CDR3 is CASTPSILAVTDTQYF. The CDR3 nucleotides read TGCGCCAGCACCCCAAGTATACTAGCGGTCACAGATACGCAGTATTTT.